This TCR beta chain is from a study of cytomegalovirus exposure and HLA in healthy donors. Study results and caveats: For most TCR sequences rarity was the rule, although some public TCRs occurred in many donors. HLA alleles were associated with 17,000 or so TCR beta sequences in a later analysis at 0.05 false discovery rate. The study labeled roughly 160 TCR beta chains cytomegalovirus-associated.

With respect to this clone: The antigen is unknown.

CDR3 length: 12 amino acids. V lost 2 bases, J lost 8 bases, and 9 bases lay in between. The PCR employed 60 Vbeta primers together with 13 Jbeta primers. Repertoires were generated with immunoSEQ multiplex PCR, while TCRdb's copy carries only in-frame clones and drops some. This sample has more than 110,000 clones, with about three quarters found just once. The chain recombines TRBV23-1 with TRBJ1-1; possibly TRBD1 for D (6 bases). TRBV23-1 is reported as an ORF; its role is uncertain. The clonotype was recovered from a woman in her forties in good health and CMV-seronegative. Sequenced input: PBMCs. The DNA of the CDR3 is TGCGCCAGCAGTCAACTGACAGGAGAAGCTTTCTTT. It is translated as CASSQLTGEAFF.